This T cell receptor (beta chain) was recovered during a study of shared clonotypes between healthy human individuals. Sequencing used immunoSEQ multiplex PCR; TCRdb keeps in-frame clones, though not all of them. The repertoire includes about 1 million clones, around four fifths of them detected once, and approximately 1.5% sits in the top ten. Points on this clone: No antigen is known for it.

The CDR3 spans 13 residues. V lost 0 bases to trimming and J lost 7 bases, with 11 bases between them. Per the germline V gene, CDR1 is SGHTS and CDR2 is YDEGEE. General study results and limits: Clonotypes not shared had lower generation probabilities than those common to all four donors.

The clonotype originates from a man aged 18-30 years in good health. This chain connects TRBV5-8 to TRBJ2-7; D gene unclear. Sequenced: memory CD4+ T cells sorted from blood. Subset defined: CD45RA-negative fraction. The CDR3 sequence is CASSLGQRREQYF. DNA of the CDR3: TGTGCCAGCAGCTTGGGCCAGAGACGTGAGCAGTACTTC.